This TCR beta chain was obtained from a study of response to subunit inactivated influenza vaccine. Broader study findings: That few new T cells are recruited by each seasonal influenza vaccination was the authors' suggestion.

One entry per CDR3 protein results from TCRdb running MiXCR on the RT-PCR reads. Among fewer than 550,000 distinct CDR3 sequences, 25% were seen once, and the ten largest hold approximately 2%. In its sample, this clonotype was seen a few times. The target antigen is unknown. Germline V lookup: CDR1 SGHTA, CDR2 FQGNSA. The CDR3 spans 11 residues. V gene TRBV7-2 combines with J gene TRBJ1-2; TRBD1 matches at 8 bases. The sequence derives from a man over 45 who received an inactivated influenza vaccine. The material sequenced was CD4+ T cells sorted from PBMCs, taken 4 to 6 days after vaccination. CDR3 amino acids: CGTGNDYGYTF. The DNA for the CDR3 is TGTGGGACAGGGAATGACTATGGCTACACCTTC. The whole variable domain, filled in from reference TRBV7-2 and TRBJ1-2, reads GAGVSQSPSNKVTEKGKDVELRCDPISGHTALYWYRQSLGQGLEFLIYFQGNSAPDKSGLPSDRFSAERTGGSVSTLTIQRTQQEDSAVYLCGTGNDYGYTFGSGTRLTVV.